A single T cell receptor (beta chain) is shown here with its context. This entry comes from a study of blood T cell repertoires in COVID-19. Across the whole study: Whether acute or convalescent, the COVID-19 samples came from the United States, Italy and Spain. PBMCs, B-cell-depleted T cells, or T cells were the source of the cDNA or gDNA that made up the material.

This CDR3 has 13 residues. The trim removed 8 bases at V and 7 bases at J, leaving 9 bases unmatched. The germline V gene encodes CDR1 ENHRY and CDR2 SYGVKD. A Seattle source enrolled patients during active infection and followed them longitudinally. In the authors' workflow: Estimates of nucleated cell counts were drawn from the amplification of reference gene primers. Sequenced by immunoSEQ multiplex PCR; TCRdb stores in-frame clones only, minus some. V, J and clone size are taken as reported in that table, and D and trimming were inferred from the DNA itself. The data contain roughly 150,000 clones, 85% to 90% of them seen just once; the ten biggest clones take up roughly an eighth.

Sequenced sample: peripheral blood. This TCR derives from a man in his late teens or twenties with COVID-19, enrolled during active disease. The V gene is TRBV10-3, the J gene TRBJ2-7, with 9 bases that match TRBD1. CDR3 in amino acids: CAIGRDRAWEQYF. The CDR3 DNA reads TGTGCCATCGGAAGGGACAGGGCCTGGGAGCAGTACTTC.